This T cell receptor (beta chain) emerged from a study of blood T cell repertoires in COVID-19. Whole-study context: Both acute and convalescent COVID-19 samples were obtained from the United States, Italy and Spain.

The CDR3 is 16 residues long. The germline V gene has CDR1 SGHRS and CDR2 YFSETQ. J lost 4 bases, V lost 4 bases, and 4 bases had no gene match. TCRdb's copy holds only in-frame clones and misses some; the assay was immunoSEQ multiplex PCR. The data hold roughly 69,000 clones, with more than 75% observed a single time. The TCR sequence derives from a man in his 60s with COVID-19, enrolled during active disease. Material for sequencing was peripheral blood. The V call is TRBV5-1, the J call TRBJ2-1; TRBD2 matches 14 bases. Here the CDR3 DNA reads TGCGCCAGCAGCCCCAGACTAGCGGGGGGGTACAATGAGCAGTTCTTC. It encodes CASSPRLAGGYNEQFF.